These 29 T cell receptor beta chains share one sample of origin, sequenced in a study of blood T cell repertoires in COVID-19. Using immunoSEQ multiplex PCR, the repertoire was profiled, and TCRdb retains in-frame clones only, with some absent. The sample lists roughly 47,000 clones, around 90% seen once, with about 7.3% in the top ten. The sequenced material came from peripheral blood. The receptors here all came from a man aged 50 or older with acute or convalescent COVID-19.

This rearrangement joins TRBV7-8 to TRBJ1-5, with 8 bases identical to TRBD1. V gave up 3 bases and J gave up 7 bases; unmatched junction bases: 5. The CDR3 totals 14 residues. The V gene's germline CDR1 is SGHVS and CDR2 FQNEAQ. The DNA for the CDR3 is TGTGCCAGCAGCTTGGGGACAGGTTCCCAGCCCCAGCATTTT. It codes for CASSLGTGSQPQHF.

As regards this clone: As the CDR3 is not closed by the conserved phenylalanine or tryptophan, this likely results from a read error. The DNA is omitted, as the CDR3 cannot be located on it reliably, and the CDR3 follows TCRdb's listing. Here the CDR3 reads CATSDTRQVTV. This chain links TRBV24-1 with TRBJ1-2; the table's D gene call, TRBD1, was not cross checked with the DNA. Germline assignment: CDR1 KGHDR and CDR2 SFDVKD. The CDR3 is 11 amino acids in total, end residues counted.

CDR3 in amino acids: CAISDPGLAVFYEQYF. The DNA of the CDR3 is TGTGCCATCAGTGACCCTGGACTAGCGGTCTTCTACGAGCAGTACTTC. The chain joins TRBV10-3 to TRBJ2-7, with 10 bases identical to TRBD2. CDR1 and CDR2 (germline): ENHRY, SYGVKD. The trim removed 3 bases at V and 3 bases at J, leaving 8 bases unmatched. CDR3 size: 16 residues.

The V and J genes are TRBV6-5 and TRBJ1-5; TRBD1 matches 7 bases. This CDR3 contains 14 residues. Germline CDR1 reads MNHEY; CDR2 reads SVGAGI. The junction had 8 bases not matched to a gene; V was cut back by 9 bases and J by 3 bases. CDR3 protein: CASNDRAVNQPQHF. The CDR3 DNA follows: TGTGCCAGTAACGACAGGGCAGTCAATCAGCCCCAGCATTTT.

The J gene is TRBJ2-7, the V gene TRBV7-9; D is possibly TRBD1 (6 bases). This CDR3 spans 14 amino acids. Germline values: CDR1 SEHNR, CDR2 FQNEAQ (reference sequence). Trimming removed 3 bases at V and 4 bases at J, with 13 bases between. Here the CDR3 reads CASSFWQGTYEQYF. The CDR3 bases are TGTGCCAGCAGCTTCTGGCAGGGGACGTACGAGCAGTACTTC.

The chain uses TRBV7-2 and TRBJ2-2; D call uncertain. Looked up from germline, CDR1 is SGHTA and CDR2 is FQGNSA. The CDR3 runs 16 residues. V was pared by 5 bases and J by 4 bases, with 17 bases between. DNA of the CDR3: TGTGCCAGCAGCCTGGAGCCCCCACCCAGCACCGGGGAGCTGTTTTTT. This gives the protein CASSLEPPPSTGELFF.

This clone is a singleton in its sample. The chain joins TRBV13 to TRBJ2-7, with 10 bases identical to TRBD2. CDR3 length: 16 residues. CDR1 and CDR2 from the germline V gene are PRHDT and FYEKMQ (reference sequence). With V trimmed by 5 bases and J by 3 bases, 10 bases remained unmatched. The CDR3 is CASSPPRTSGYYEQYF. Here the CDR3 DNA reads TGTGCCAGCAGCCCGCCCCGGACTAGCGGTTACTACGAGCAGTACTTC.

The chain uses TRBV19 and TRBJ1-1; perhaps TRBD1 as D (6 bases). Trimming took off 5 bases at V and 1 base at J, with 14 bases between the two ends. This CDR3 has 15 residues. Germline CDR1 LNHDA, CDR2 SQIVND (reference sequence). In nucleotides, the CDR3 is TGTGCCAGTAGTCCCTCGAGGGGACAGAACACTGAAGCTTTCTTT. It is translated as CASSPSRGQNTEAFF.

The chain employs TRBV25-1 and TRBJ2-1; D unclear. V was shortened by 1 base and J by 3 bases, with 4 bases between the two germline ends. This CDR3 is 13 amino acids long. Germline V gene sequence: CDR1 MGHDK, CDR2 SYGVNS. DNA of the CDR3: TGTGCCAGCAGTGAATCCGTCTACAATGAGCAGTTCTTC. It specifies CASSESVYNEQFF.

This clone was picked up a small number of times. The chain joins TRBV19 to TRBJ2-2; no reliable D call. Trimming shortened V by 8 bases and J by 6 bases, and 10 bases separated the two germline ends. The germline V gene has CDR1 LNHDA and CDR2 SQIVND (reference sequence). There are 12 residues in the CDR3. The CDR3 DNA reads as TGTGCCAGTCGCATGCGCCCCGGGGAGCTGTTTTTT. Its protein is CASRMRPGELFF.

The CDR3 is CASSQETGVEKLFF. CDR3 in DNA: TGTGCCAGCAGCCAAGAAACAGGGGTGGAAAAACTGTTTTTT. The chain uses TRBV3-1 (or the pseudogene TRBV3-2) and TRBJ1-4; 7 bases are a match to TRBD1. Germline V gene sequence: CDR1 LGHDT, CDR2 YNNKEL (reference sequence). The J segment lost 8 bases and the V segment lost 0 bases, leaving 3 bases of the junction unmatched. There are 14 residues in the CDR3.

The chain is built from TRBV6-5 and TRBJ1-2, with D unresolved. CDR1 and CDR2 from the germline V gene are MNHEY and SVGAGI. This CDR3 has 12 residues. The V and J ends lost 4 bases and 8 bases respectively, with 11 bases between them. In DNA, the CDR3 is TGTGCCAGCAGTTCCCAAGGAGACGGCTACACCTTC. Translated: CASSSQGDGYTF.

The chain couples TRBV4-1 to TRBJ2-3; 9 positions agree with TRBD1. The CDR3 sequence is 15 residues long. Germline V gives CDR1 MGHRA, CDR2 YSYEKL. With 3 bases clipped from V and 4 bases from J, the junction kept 5 bases outside the gene matches. The CDR3 here is CASSHPGQGPDTQYF. The CDR3 DNA is TGCGCCAGCAGCCACCCGGGACAGGGCCCAGATACGCAGTATTTT.

The chain joins TRBV4-1 to TRBJ2-7; TRBD1 is a possible D gene (6 bases). The ends were cut back, 1 base at V and 7 bases at J, with 17 bases in the middle. Per the germline V gene, CDR1 is MGHRA and CDR2 is YSYEKL. The CDR3 runs 15 residues. The CDR3 protein is CASSQAVEDRGEQYF. The CDR3 bases are TGCGCCAGCAGCCAAGCTGTGGAGGACAGAGGTGAGCAGTACTTC.

The chain combines TRBV28 with TRBJ1-3; 8 nucleotides match TRBD1. The CDR3 is made up of 15 amino acids. Germline-derived CDR1 and CDR2 are MDHEN and SYDVKM. V lost 5 bases to trimming and J lost 6 bases; unmatched junction nucleotides: 9. CDR3: CASSPRTGRLNTIYF. Here the CDR3 DNA reads TGTGCCAGCAGTCCGAGGACAGGGCGGTTAAACACCATATATTTT.

The chain is built from TRBV2 and TRBJ2-5; possible D gene TRBD2, 6 bases. V was trimmed by 6 bases and J by 5 bases, leaving 16 bases between them. Germline V gene sequence: CDR1 SNHLY, CDR2 FYNNEI. CDR3 size: 14 residues. CDR3 nucleotides: TGTGCCAGCAGGGGCCGGGAGCCCGCGGAGACCCAGTACTTC. Translated, it gives CASRGREPAETQYF. The full variable domain, its missing parts supplied by reference TRBV2 and TRBJ2-5, is EPEVTQTPSHQVTQMGQEVILRCVPISNHLYFYWYRQILGQKVEFLVSFYNNEISEKSEIFDDQFSVERPDGSNFTLKIRSTKLEDSAMYFCASRGREPAETQYFGPGTRLLVL.

Only one count was recorded for this clone. The genes are TRBV6-2 or TRBV6-3 and TRBJ1-5, with 7 bases that match TRBD1. Germline V lookup: CDR1 MNHEY, CDR2 SVGEGT. This CDR3 has 17 residues. The V segment lost 3 bases and the J segment 0 bases; nucleotides outside the gene matches: 8. The CDR3 sequence: CASSYGPRGYSNQPQHF. The CDR3, as DNA: TGTGCCAGCAGTTATGGTCCCAGGGGGTATAGCAATCAGCCCCAGCATTTT.

Only a few counts were recorded for this clone. The chain employs TRBV19 and TRBJ2-7, with a possible D match to TRBD2 (6 bases). The V end was cut by 7 bases, the J end by 2 bases, with 18 bases between. CDR1 is LNHDA and CDR2 is SQIVND in the germline V gene (reference sequence). The CDR3 length is 15 residues. The CDR3 spells CASTQTSGATYEQYF. CDR3 nucleotide sequence: TGTGCCAGTACCCAAACATCGGGAGCTACCTACGAGCAGTACTTC. Using reference TRBV19 and TRBJ2-7 for the parts outside the CDR3, the full variable domain is DGGITQSPKYLFRKEGQNVTLSCEQNLNHDAMYWYRQDPGQGLRLIYYSQIVNDFQKGDIAEGYSVSREKKESFPLTVTSAQKNPTAFYLCASTQTSGATYEQYFGPGTRLTVT.

This sequence joins TRBV18 and TRBJ2-2; 8 positions agree with TRBD1. Germline CDR1 and CDR2: KGHSH and LQKENI. CDR3 length: 16 amino acids. The J segment lost 4 bases and the V segment lost 2 bases, leaving 6 bases of the junction unmatched. The CDR3 bases are TGTGCCAGCTCACCATGGGGACAGGAGCTCACCGGGGAGCTGTTTTTT. This translates into CASSPWGQELTGELFF.

V gene TRBV28 combines with J gene TRBJ1-6; D is uncertain. This CDR3 is 16 amino acids long. Trimming took 9 bases from V and 0 from J, leaving 15 bases between them. Germline V gene sequence: CDR1 MDHEN, CDR2 SYDVKM. CDR3 sequence: CASLWTGSSYNSPLHF. CDR3 coding DNA: TGTGCCAGTTTATGGACCGGGAGCTCCTATAATTCACCCCTCCACTTT.

V usage is TRBV7-9 and J usage is TRBJ1-3, with D possibly being TRBD1 (6 bases). V lost 3 bases and J 0 bases, leaving 12 bases between the germline ends. CDR3 length: 16 amino acids. Germline V gives CDR1 SEHNR, CDR2 FQNEAQ (reference sequence). The chain's CDR3 is CASSFQGTSSGNTIYF. The DNA for the CDR3 is TGTGCCAGCAGCTTCCAGGGGACAAGCTCTGGAAACACCATATATTTT. The full variable domain, in which reference TRBV7-9 and TRBJ1-3 provide the parts outside the CDR3, is DTGVSQNPRHKITKRGQNVTFRCDPISEHNRLYWYRQTLGQGPEFLTYFQNEAQLEKSRLLSDRFSAERPKGSFSTLEIQRTEQGDSAMYLCASSFQGTSSGNTIYFGEGSWLTVV.

The chain uses TRBV5-6 and TRBJ1-1; D ambiguous. Between the trimmed V and J ends, which lost 0 bases and 4 bases, there was a span of 10 bases. The CDR3 extends over 14 amino acids. Germline V lookup: CDR1 SGHDT, CDR2 YYEEEE. The CDR3 loop reads CASSLGQVGTEAFF. In DNA, the CDR3 is TGTGCCAGCAGCTTGGGGCAGGTTGGCACTGAAGCTTTCTTT. Supplemented by reference TRBV5-6 and TRBJ1-1, the full variable domain reads DAGVTQSPTHLIKTRGQQVTLRCSPKSGHDTVSWYQQALGQGPQFIFQYYEEEERQRGNFPDRFSGHQFPNYSSELNVNALLLGDSALYLCASSLGQVGTEAFFGQGTRLTVV.

The gene calls are TRBV3-1 (or the pseudogene TRBV3-2) and TRBJ1-1; D remains unclear. Germline values: CDR1 LGHDT, CDR2 YNNKEL (reference sequence). The CDR3 totals 15 residues. Trimming cost V 0 bases and J 3 bases, with 11 bases left between them. DNA of the CDR3: TGTGCCAGCAGCCAAGAAGGGAGTTACTACACTGAAGCTTTCTTT. Amino acid sequence: CASSQEGSYYTEAFF.

The chain couples TRBV18 to TRBJ1-2, with 7 bases matching TRBD1. The V gene's germline CDR1 is KGHSH and CDR2 LQKENI. The CDR3 is 15 amino acids. Trimming at V came to 4 bases and at J to 4 bases, leaving 9 bases not matched to a gene. CDR3 nucleotides: TGTGCCAGCTCACTCCTCACAGGGGAGGTCTATGGCTACACCTTC. Its translation is CASSLLTGEVYGYTF.

This chain links TRBV28 with TRBJ2-7, with unresolved D. Trimming stripped 10 bases from V and 10 bases from J, with 14 bases between. Germline assignment: CDR1 MDHEN and CDR2 SYDVKM. This CDR3 contains 10 residues. DNA of the CDR3: TGTGCCACTCCACCTATTTCCCAGTACTTC. Translating gives CATPPISQYF.

The V gene is TRBV29-1, the J gene TRBJ1-5, with a possible D match to TRBD1 (6 bases). The CDR3 loop spans 14 amino acids. Per the germline V gene, CDR1 is SQVTM and CDR2 is ANQGSEA. V was cut by 6 bases and J by 7 bases, with 19 bases left in between. CDR3 sequence (DNA): TGCAGCGTCGAATTAGGGGGGGCGGGCCAGCCCCAGCATTTT. This encodes CSVELGGAGQPQHF.

This chain uses TRBV5-1 with TRBJ2-7; D perhaps matches TRBD2 (6 bases). CDR1 SGHRS and CDR2 YFSETQ come from the germline V gene. Between the trimmed V and J ends, which lost 4 bases and 0 bases, there was a span of 14 bases. The CDR3 loop spans 15 amino acids. The CDR3 sequence is CASSLTGGSSYEQYF. The CDR3 coding sequence is TGCGCCAGCAGCCTCACCGGGGGAAGCTCCTACGAGCAGTACTTC.

This rearrangement joins TRBV10-3 to TRBJ1-6, with 11 positions matching TRBD1. Germline CDR1 reads ENHRY; CDR2 reads SYGVKD. This CDR3 has 13 amino acids. Losses at the gene ends were 10 bases for V and 10 bases for J; bases not matched to a gene: 6. CDR3 bases: TGTGCCAGTTCTGGGACAGGGGGATCACCCCTCCACTTT. Translation: CASSGTGGSPLHF.

The chain employs TRBV5-1 and TRBJ1-2, with TRBD1 identical over 9 bases. Germline V CDR1 and CDR2: SGHRS, YFSETQ. V lost 4 bases, J lost 8 bases, and 9 bases stayed unmatched. This CDR3 has 14 amino acids. CDR3 in DNA: TGCGCCAGCAGCAAGGGACAGGGATCGTACGGCTACACCTTC. Translating it yields CASSKGQGSYGYTF.